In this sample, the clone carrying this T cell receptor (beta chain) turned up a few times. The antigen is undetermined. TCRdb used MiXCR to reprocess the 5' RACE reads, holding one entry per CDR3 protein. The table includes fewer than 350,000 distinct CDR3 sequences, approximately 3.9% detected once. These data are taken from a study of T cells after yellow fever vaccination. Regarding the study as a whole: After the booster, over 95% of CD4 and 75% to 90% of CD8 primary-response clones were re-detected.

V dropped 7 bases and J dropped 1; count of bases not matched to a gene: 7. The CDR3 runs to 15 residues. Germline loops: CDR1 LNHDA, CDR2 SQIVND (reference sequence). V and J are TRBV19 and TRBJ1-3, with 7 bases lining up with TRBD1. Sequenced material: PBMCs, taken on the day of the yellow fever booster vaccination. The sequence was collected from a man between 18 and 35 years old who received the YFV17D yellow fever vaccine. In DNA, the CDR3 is TGTGCCAGTACCCAAGACAGGGCGTCTGGAAACACCATATATTTT. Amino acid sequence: CASTQDRASGNTIYF.